The 21 T cell receptor beta chains listed next were all sequenced from one sample in a study of human T cells and chemical hapten exposure. From the RACE reads, TCRdb called clonotypes with MiXCR, one entry per CDR3 protein. The sample has around 150,000 distinct CDR3 sequences; 28% are singletons. The time point: patch test 3, about 24 weeks after DPC sensitization. As to treatment: therapeutic diphenylcyclopropenone sensitization with weekly scalp DPC. Sequences were derived from whole blood, sampled in connection with sensitization to the hapten diphenylcyclopropenone (DPC). The receptors come from a woman younger than 30 with alopecia areata. Some clones in this sample may be carry-over from other donors' samples.

This rearrangement joins TRBV27 to TRBJ1-1; 11 bases match TRBD1. From germline, CDR1 is MNHEY and CDR2 SMNVEV (reference sequence). CDR3 length: 15 residues. Germline trimming cut 4 bases from V and 3 bases from J; bases unmatched to any gene: 4. CDR3 nucleotides: TGTGCCAGCAGTTCACGGACAGGGGGCTACACTGAAGCTTTCTTT. The encoded protein is CASSSRTGGYTEAFF.

The V call is TRBV24-1, the J call TRBJ1-2; 10 nucleotides line up with TRBD1. This CDR3 has 15 amino acids. V shed 5 bases and J 2 bases; nucleotides not matched to a gene: 4. Germline assignment: CDR1 KGHDR and CDR2 SFDVKD. CDR3 protein: CATSVGTGENYGYTF. Written as DNA, the CDR3 is TGTGCCACCAGTGTAGGGACAGGGGAAAACTATGGCTACACCTTC.

This rearrangement joins TRBV6-2 or TRBV6-3 to TRBJ2-5, with D tentatively TRBD1 (6 bases). The CDR3 sequence is 15 residues long. CDR1 and CDR2 (germline): MNHEY, SVGEGT. Trimming pared 3 bases from V and 2 bases from J, leaving 13 bases between. DNA for the CDR3: TGTGCCAGCAGTTATGTGGGGGCGCGGCAAGAGACCCAGTACTTC. Its protein is CASSYVGARQETQYF.

The chain has TRBV4-1 and TRBJ2-2; 7 positions match TRBD2. Trimming cost V 0 bases and J 4 bases; bases outside gene matches: 17. The CDR3 loop spans 20 amino acids. CDR1 is MGHRA and CDR2 is YSYEKL in the germline V gene. This CDR3 is CASSQDKGKRGGGRTGELFF. CDR3 nucleotides: TGCGCCAGCAGCCAAGATAAGGGAAAGCGAGGCGGGGGTCGCACCGGGGAGCTGTTTTTT.

The J gene is TRBJ1-2, the V gene TRBV9; D not certain. Trimming pared 4 bases from V and 5 bases from J, leaving 12 bases between. CDR3 length: 13 residues. CDR1 and CDR2 from the germline V gene are SGDLS and YYNGEE. This CDR3 is CASSPRTDYGYTF. The CDR3 bases are TGTGCCAGCAGCCCCCGGACTGATTATGGCTACACCTTC.

The chain joins TRBV20-1 to TRBJ1-5; 10 nucleotides match TRBD1. Losses at the gene ends were 1 base for V and 7 bases for J; bases not matched to a gene: 7. In germline, CDR1 is DFQATT, CDR2 SNEGSKA (reference sequence). This CDR3 is built from 15 residues. CDR3 coding DNA: TGCAGTGCTAGAGGGGTGGGACAGGGGCAACAGCCCCAGCATTTT. It codes for CSARGVGQGQQPQHF.

CDR3 nucleotides: TGTGCCACAAAAGAGGAGGGACACGGACCCTACGAGCAGTACTTC. It yields the protein CATKEEGHGPYEQYF. The V call is TRBV19, the J call TRBJ2-7; the D gene could be TRBD1 or TRBD2 (6 bases each). CDR3 size: 15 residues. Germline V gene data show CDR1 as LNHDA and CDR2 as SQIVND (reference sequence). Trimming removed 10 bases from V and 2 bases from J, with 21 bases in between.

V and J are TRBV9 and TRBJ2-1; D possibly corresponds to TRBD2 (6 bases). The CDR3 extends over 15 amino acids. Germline CDR1 reads SGDLS; CDR2 reads YYNGEE. V lost 4 bases and J 4 bases, leaving 15 bases between the germline ends. This CDR3 reads CASSIGPSVYNEQFF. CDR3 DNA: TGTGCCAGCAGCATAGGACCTAGCGTGTACAATGAGCAGTTCTTC.

This clonotype has more than one count but fewer than ten. The chain links TRBV12-3 or TRBV12-4 to TRBJ2-1; no clear D gene. CDR3 length equals 14 residues. Trimming left V 3 bases short and J 10 bases short, with 16 bases between. Here the CDR3 reads CASSFESWVGEQFF. The CDR3 DNA is TGTGCCAGCAGTTTTGAGTCTTGGGTCGGGGAGCAGTTCTTC.

The chain employs TRBV29-1 and TRBJ1-5; no reliable D call. This CDR3 is 13 amino acids long. V was clipped by 7 bases and J by 3 bases, with 13 bases between them. Germline V gene data show CDR1 as SQVTM and CDR2 as ANQGSEA. CDR3 residues: CSATDGVNQPQHF. The CDR3 DNA is TGCAGCGCCACGGACGGAGTCAATCAGCCCCAGCATTTT.

This clonotype has a handful of counts. The chain combines TRBV6-2 or TRBV6-3 with TRBJ2-7; TRBD1 aligns across 7 bases. The CDR3 runs to 14 residues. Germline lookup yields CDR1 MNHEY and CDR2 SVGEGT. J lost 2 bases, V lost 6 bases, and 7 bases had no gene match. The CDR3 DNA follows: TGTGCCAGCAGGGACAGGTCCTTTCCCTACGAGCAGTACTTC. Residues: CASRDRSFPYEQYF.

The rearrangement joins TRBV6-9 to TRBJ2-5, with D uncertain. The CDR3 sequence is 16 residues long. The V gene's germline CDR1 is MNHGY and CDR2 SVAAGI. Trimming took 11 bases from V and 1 from J, leaving 23 bases between them. The CDR3 loop reads CARTRRPRTPQETQYF. Written as DNA, the CDR3 is TGTGCCCGCACCCGAAGACCCAGGACCCCCCAAGAGACCCAGTACTTC.

This clonotype was picked up many times. The chain links TRBV7-9 to TRBJ2-2; unclear D gene. V was pared by 1 base and J by 2 bases, with 8 bases between. Germline CDR1 SEHNR, CDR2 FQNEAQ (reference sequence). The CDR3 consists of 15 residues. As DNA, the CDR3 is TGTGCCAGCAGCTTAGTCCAATTTAACACCGGGGAGCTGTTTTTT. Protein product: CASSLVQFNTGELFF.

The V gene is TRBV4-2, the J gene TRBJ1-3; D is ambiguous. Trimming cost V 0 bases and J 8 bases, with 20 bases left between them. The V gene's germline CDR1 is LGHNA and CDR2 YNFKEQ. There are 17 residues in the CDR3. For the CDR3, the DNA is TGTGCCAGCAGCCAAGATTCCACGGGAGGCCTGTTAGACACCATATATTTT. This encodes CASSQDSTGGLLDTIYF.

The chain links TRBV29-1 to TRBJ1-4, with no clear D. CDR1 and CDR2 from the germline V gene are SQVTM and ANQGSEA. The CDR3 sequence is 13 residues long. V gave up 7 bases and J gave up 0 bases, with 9 bases separating them. The CDR3 reads CSGSYATNEKLFF. DNA for the CDR3: TGCAGCGGGTCATACGCAACTAATGAAAAACTGTTTTTT.

V usage is TRBV2 and J usage is TRBJ2-2; D might be TRBD1 (5 bases). Germline V gene data show CDR1 as SNHLY and CDR2 as FYNNEI. CDR3 length equals 14 residues. V dropped 6 bases and J dropped 1 base, with 9 bases sitting between them. This CDR3 is CASSLGQNTGELFF. For the CDR3, the DNA is TGTGCCAGCAGCCTAGGACAGAACACCGGGGAGCTGTTTTTT.

The rearrangement uses TRBV7-9 and TRBJ2-3; a possible D gene is TRBD1 (6 bases). The CDR3 contains 14 residues. Between the trimmed V and J ends, which lost 7 bases and 0 bases, there was a span of 11 bases. The germline CDR1 and CDR2 sequences are SEHNR and FQNEAQ (reference sequence). The CDR3 nucleotides read TGTGCCAGCATCCGGGACATGAGCACAGATACGCAGTATTTT. Its protein product is CASIRDMSTDTQYF.

The V and J genes are TRBV7-2 and TRBJ1-4; D uncertain. V was trimmed by 2 bases and J by 4 bases, leaving 11 bases between them. The length of the CDR3 is 15 residues. The germline gives CDR1 SGHTA, CDR2 FQGNSA. CDR3 in DNA: TGTACCAGCAGCTTATATTCCAGCATTAATGAAAAACTGTTTTTT. Its translation: CTSSLYSSINEKLFF.

This clonotype was detected ten times or more. The rearrangement uses TRBV27 and TRBJ1-1; tentatively, D is TRBD1 (6 bases). In germline, CDR1 is MNHEY, CDR2 SMNVEV (reference sequence). Trimming took 1 base from V and 5 from J, leaving 8 bases between them. The CDR3 is 13 residues long. This CDR3 reads CASSLFRGTEAFF. For the CDR3, the DNA is TGTGCCAGCAGTTTATTCAGGGGTACTGAAGCTTTCTTT.

The gene calls are TRBV18 and TRBJ1-4; no definite D call. CDR3 length: 14 amino acids. Between the trimmed V and J ends, which lost 5 bases and 5 bases, there was a span of 12 bases. Germline V gene sequence: CDR1 KGHSH, CDR2 LQKENI. CDR3 DNA sequence: TGTGCCAGCTCAATAAGTACAGTGAATGAAAAACTGTTTTTT. As protein: CASSISTVNEKLFF.

The sample holds a few counts of this clonotype. This chain uses TRBV20-1 with TRBJ2-1; TRBD2 matches 13 bases. V dropped 5 bases and J dropped 4; count of bases not matched to a gene: 5. Germline assignment: CDR1 DFQATT and CDR2 SNEGSKA (reference sequence). CDR3 size: 15 residues. DNA of the CDR3: TGCAGTGCTCGATCGACTAGCGGGGGGTACAATGAGCAGTTCTTC. It encodes CSARSTSGGYNEQFF.